This T cell receptor (beta chain) was profiled in a study of T cell responses to AZD1222 COVID-19 vaccine. There are 15 residues in the CDR3. V was trimmed by 6 bases and J by 7 bases, leaving 19 bases between them. Germline V gene lookup returns CDR1 MNHEY and CDR2 SMNVEV (reference sequence). Sequencing used immunoSEQ multiplex PCR; TCRdb keeps in-frame clones, though not all of them. The table lists 75,000 to 95,000 clones, less than 85% of them singletons. The chain combines TRBV27 with TRBJ2-1, with D maybe TRBD1 (6 bases). This TCR derives from an adult who received the AZD1222 COVID-19 vaccine. The sample was peripheral blood, taken 28 days after the second AZD1222 dose. The DNA for the CDR3 is TGTGCCAGCAGCCCGAGGGGGTATGGTAGAAATGAGCAGTTCTTC. Its translation: CASSPRGYGRNEQFF.